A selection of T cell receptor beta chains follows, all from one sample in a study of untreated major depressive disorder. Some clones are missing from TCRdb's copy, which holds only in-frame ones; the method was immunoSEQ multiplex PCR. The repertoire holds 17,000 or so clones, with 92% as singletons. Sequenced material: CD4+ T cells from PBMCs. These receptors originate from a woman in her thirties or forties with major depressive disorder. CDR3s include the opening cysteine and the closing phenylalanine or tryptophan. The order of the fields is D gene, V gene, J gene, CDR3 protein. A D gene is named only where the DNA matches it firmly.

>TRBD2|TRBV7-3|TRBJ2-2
CASSLRQGTGGTGELFF
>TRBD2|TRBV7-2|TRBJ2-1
CASSLGRSREGHEQFF
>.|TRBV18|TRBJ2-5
CASSPPPEQETQYF
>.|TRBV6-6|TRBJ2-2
CASSKALAENTGELFF
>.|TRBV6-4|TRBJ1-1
CASSLVEAAKAFF
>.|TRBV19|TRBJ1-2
CATGDYGYTF
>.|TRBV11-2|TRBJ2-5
CASSLVWGMRQETQYF
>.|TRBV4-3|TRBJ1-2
CASSQGAGGNYGYTF
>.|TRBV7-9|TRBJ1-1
CASSVHMNTEAFF
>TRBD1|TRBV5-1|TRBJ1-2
CASSDSTGNYGYTF
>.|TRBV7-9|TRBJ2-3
CASSLAGADTQYF
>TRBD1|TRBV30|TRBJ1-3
CAWSVEGAGNTIYF
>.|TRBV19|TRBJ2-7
CDRQGRHEQYF
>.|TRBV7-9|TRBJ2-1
CASSFLRDNEQFF
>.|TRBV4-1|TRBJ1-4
CASSLKISGRVGEKLFF
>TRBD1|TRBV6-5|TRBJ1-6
CASKRQGNLSPLHF
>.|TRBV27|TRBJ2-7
CASSNAGEQYF
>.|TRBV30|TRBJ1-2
CAWSLAGTLGYTF
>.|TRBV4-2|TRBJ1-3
CASSQEVASGNTIYF
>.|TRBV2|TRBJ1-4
CASMRAATNEKLFF
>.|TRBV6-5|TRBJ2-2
CASSSRGGHTGELFF
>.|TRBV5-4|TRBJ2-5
CASRIRVQETQYF
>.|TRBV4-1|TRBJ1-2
CASSLQGDYGYTF
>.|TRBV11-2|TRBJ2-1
CASTTSKGGAYNEQFF
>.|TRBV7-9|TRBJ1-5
CASSLRNSNQPQHF
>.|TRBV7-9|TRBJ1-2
CASSHPRRGRGYGYTF
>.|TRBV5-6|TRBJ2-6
CASRPPPGDPRGANVLTF
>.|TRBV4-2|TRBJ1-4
CASSQDAATNEKLFF